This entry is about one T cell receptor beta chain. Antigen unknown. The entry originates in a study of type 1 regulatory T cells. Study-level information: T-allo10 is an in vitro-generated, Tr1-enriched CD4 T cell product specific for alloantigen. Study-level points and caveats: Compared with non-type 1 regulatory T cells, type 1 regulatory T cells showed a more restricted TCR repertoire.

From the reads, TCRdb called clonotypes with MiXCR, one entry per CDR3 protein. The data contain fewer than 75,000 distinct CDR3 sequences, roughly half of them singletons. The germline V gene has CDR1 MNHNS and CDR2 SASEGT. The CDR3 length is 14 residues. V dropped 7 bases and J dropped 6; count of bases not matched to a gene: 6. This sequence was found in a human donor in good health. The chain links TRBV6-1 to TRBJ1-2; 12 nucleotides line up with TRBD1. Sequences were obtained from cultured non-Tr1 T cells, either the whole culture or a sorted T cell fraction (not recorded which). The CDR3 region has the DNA TGTGCCAGCATCCCGGGACAGGGGGCAGATGGCTACACCTTC. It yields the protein CASIPGQGADGYTF.